This is a list of T cell receptor beta chains from one sample in a study of T cells in Graves' hyperthyroidism and ophthalmopathy. TCRdb processed the multiplex PCR reads anew with MiXCR; each CDR3 protein has one entry. The repertoire holds over 500,000 distinct CDR3 sequences, with approximately 15% as singletons. Sequencing input: blood. These receptors all stem from a woman between 40 and 50 years old with Graves' hyperthyroidism. The CDR3 runs from the conserved cysteine through the conserved F or W. The order of the fields is J gene, clone size, V gene, D gene, CDR3 protein, CDR3 DNA. A D gene is named only where the DNA matches it firmly. Some rows have no size entry. The others give once, few or many, or a class for an expanded clone.

j_call: TRBJ2-1; clone_size: NA; v_call: TRBV19; d_call: NA; cdr3_aa: CASRGAYNEQFF; cdr3_nt: TGTGCCAGTAGGGGTGCCTACAATGAGCAGTTCTTC
j_call: TRBJ2-2; clone_size: many; v_call: TRBV18; d_call: TRBD1; cdr3_aa: CASSPPGTGTIGELFF; cdr3_nt: TGTGCCAGCTCACCACCCGGGACAGGGACGATCGGGGAGCTGTTTTTT
j_call: TRBJ2-1; clone_size: NA; v_call: TRBV15; d_call: NA; cdr3_aa: CATSSYSGQPGEQFF; cdr3_nt: TGTGCCACCAGCAGTTACTCCGGACAGCCTGGGGAGCAGTTCTTC
j_call: TRBJ1-5; clone_size: NA; v_call: TRBV6-1; d_call: NA; cdr3_aa: CASSRAGSTQPQHF; cdr3_nt: TGTGCCAGCAGCCGCGCCGGTAGTACTCAGCCCCAGCATTTT
j_call: TRBJ1-5; clone_size: few; v_call: TRBV28; d_call: NA; cdr3_aa: CASSLEQFYSNQPQHF; cdr3_nt: TGTGCCAGCAGTTTAGAACAGTTTTATAGCAATCAGCCCCAGCATTTT
j_call: TRBJ2-1; clone_size: many; v_call: TRBV7-9; d_call: TRBD2; cdr3_aa: CASSSPGLAGINEQFF; cdr3_nt: TGTGCCAGCAGCTCCCCAGGACTAGCGGGAATCAATGAGCAGTTCTTC
j_call: TRBJ2-7; clone_size: few; v_call: TRBV7-9; d_call: NA; cdr3_aa: CASSLTNPYEQYF; cdr3_nt: TGTGCCAGCAGCTTAACAAACCCCTACGAGCAGTACTTC
j_call: TRBJ1-1; clone_size: many; v_call: TRBV5-1; d_call: TRBD1; cdr3_aa: CASSLDRQGGEAFF; cdr3_nt: TGCGCCAGCAGCTTGGACCGACAGGGGGGAGAAGCTTTCTTT
j_call: TRBJ2-3; clone_size: many; v_call: TRBV13; d_call: TRBD2; cdr3_aa: CASSAFSGGTDTQYF; cdr3_nt: TGTGCCAGCAGCGCCTTTAGCGGGGGTACAGATACGCAGTATTTT
j_call: TRBJ2-7; clone_size: many; v_call: TRBV12-3/TRBV12-4; d_call: NA; cdr3_aa: CASRSGTNYEQYF; cdr3_nt: TGTGCCAGCAGGTCCGGGACCAACTACGAGCAGTACTTC
j_call: TRBJ2-1; clone_size: many; v_call: TRBV28; d_call: NA; cdr3_aa: CASSLTRGRYNEQFF; cdr3_nt: TGTGCCAGCAGTTTAACTAGGGGACGGTACAATGAGCAGTTCTTC
j_call: TRBJ2-7; clone_size: NA; v_call: TRBV4-1; d_call: TRBD2; cdr3_aa: CASSQRGGLAGGPNEQYF; cdr3_nt: TGCGCCAGCAGCCAGAGGGGCGGACTAGCGGGAGGGCCGAACGAGCAGTACTTC
j_call: TRBJ2-7; clone_size: many; v_call: TRBV20-1; d_call: NA; cdr3_aa: CSARVGGPTYEQYF; cdr3_nt: TGCAGTGCTAGAGTGGGGGGACCTACCTACGAGCAGTACTTC
j_call: TRBJ2-7; clone_size: many; v_call: TRBV20-1; d_call: TRBD2; cdr3_aa: CSARRLAGEYEQYF; cdr3_nt: TGCAGTGCTAGAAGACTAGCGGGAGAATACGAGCAGTACTTC
j_call: TRBJ2-1; clone_size: many; v_call: TRBV27; d_call: TRBD1; cdr3_aa: CASRPDRGYYNEQFF; cdr3_nt: TGTGCCAGCAGGCCGGACAGGGGCTACTACAATGAGCAGTTCTTC
j_call: TRBJ2-3; clone_size: many; v_call: TRBV5-1; d_call: TRBD2; cdr3_aa: CASSLSSGRWDTQYF; cdr3_nt: TGCGCCAGCAGCTTGTCGAGCGGGAGATGGGATACGCAGTATTTT
j_call: TRBJ2-1; clone_size: many; v_call: TRBV27; d_call: NA; cdr3_aa: CASSLAHPNNQQFF; cdr3_nt: TGTGCCAGCAGTTTGGCCCACCCCAACAATCAGCAGTTCTTC
j_call: TRBJ2-2; clone_size: few; v_call: TRBV25-1; d_call: NA; cdr3_aa: CASSESGLAGELFF; cdr3_nt: TGTGCCAGCAGTGAATCTGGGTTAGCGGGGGAGCTGTTTTTT
j_call: TRBJ2-7; clone_size: few; v_call: TRBV20-1; d_call: NA; cdr3_aa: CSARDYLPPSEQYF; cdr3_nt: TGCAGTGCTAGAGATTATCTCCCGCCCTCGGAGCAGTACTTC
j_call: TRBJ1-5; clone_size: many; v_call: TRBV5-1; d_call: NA; cdr3_aa: CASSLGGVANQPQHF; cdr3_nt: TGCGCCAGCAGCTTGGGGGGGGTTGCCAATCAGCCCCAGCATTTT
j_call: TRBJ2-1; clone_size: many; v_call: TRBV3-1; d_call: NA; cdr3_aa: CASSQGGMAEQFF; cdr3_nt: TGTGCCAGCAGCCAGGGTGGTATGGCTGAGCAGTTCTTC